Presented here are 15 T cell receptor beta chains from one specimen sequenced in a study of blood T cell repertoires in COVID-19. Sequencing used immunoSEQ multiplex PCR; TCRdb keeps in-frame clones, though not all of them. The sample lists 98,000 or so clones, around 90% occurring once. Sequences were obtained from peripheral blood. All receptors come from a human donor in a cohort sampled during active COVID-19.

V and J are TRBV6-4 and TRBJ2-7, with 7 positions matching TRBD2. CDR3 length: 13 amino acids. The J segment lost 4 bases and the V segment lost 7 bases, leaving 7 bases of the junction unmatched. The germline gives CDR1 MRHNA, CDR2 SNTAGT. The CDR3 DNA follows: TGTGCCAGCAAAAGGGACTACCCGTACGAGCAGTACTTC. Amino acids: CASKRDYPYEQYF.

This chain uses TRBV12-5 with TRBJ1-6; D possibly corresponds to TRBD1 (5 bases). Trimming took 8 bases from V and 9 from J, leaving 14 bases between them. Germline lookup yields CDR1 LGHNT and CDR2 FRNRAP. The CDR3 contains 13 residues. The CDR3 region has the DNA TGTGCTAGTTCCACGGGGGGGAGTTCACCCCTCCACTTT. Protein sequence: CASSTGGSSPLHF.

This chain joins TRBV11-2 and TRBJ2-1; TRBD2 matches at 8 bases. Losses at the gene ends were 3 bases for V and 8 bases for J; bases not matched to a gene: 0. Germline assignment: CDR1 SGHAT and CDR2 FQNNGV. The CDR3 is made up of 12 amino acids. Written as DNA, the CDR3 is TGTGCCAGCAGCTTTAGCGGGGATGAGCAGTTCTTC. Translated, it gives CASSFSGDEQFF.

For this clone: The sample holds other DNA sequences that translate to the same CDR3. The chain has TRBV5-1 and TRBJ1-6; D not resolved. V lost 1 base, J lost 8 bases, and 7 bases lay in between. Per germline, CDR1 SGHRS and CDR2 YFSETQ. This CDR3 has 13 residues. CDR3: CASSLRVDSPLHF. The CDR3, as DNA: TGCGCCAGCAGCTTGCGAGTGGATTCACCCCTCCACTTT.

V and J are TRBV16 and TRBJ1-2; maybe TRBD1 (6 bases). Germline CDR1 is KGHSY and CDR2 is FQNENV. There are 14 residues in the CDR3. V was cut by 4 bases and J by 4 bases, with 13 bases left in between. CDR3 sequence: CASSLDRYGYGYTF. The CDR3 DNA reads TGTGCCAGCAGCCTAGACAGGTACGGCTATGGCTACACCTTC.

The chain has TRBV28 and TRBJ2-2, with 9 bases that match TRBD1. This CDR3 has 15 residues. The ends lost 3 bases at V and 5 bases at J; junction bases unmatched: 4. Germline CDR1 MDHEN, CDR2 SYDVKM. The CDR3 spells CASSFGQGRTGELFF. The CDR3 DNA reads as TGTGCCAGCAGTTTCGGACAGGGGAGGACCGGGGAGCTGTTTTTT.

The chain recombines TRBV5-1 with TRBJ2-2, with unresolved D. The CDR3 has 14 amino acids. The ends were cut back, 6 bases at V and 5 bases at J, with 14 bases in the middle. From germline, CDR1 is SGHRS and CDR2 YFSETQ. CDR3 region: CASTTGHGTGELFF. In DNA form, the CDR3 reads TGCGCCAGCACTACGGGTCATGGAACCGGGGAGCTGTTTTTT.

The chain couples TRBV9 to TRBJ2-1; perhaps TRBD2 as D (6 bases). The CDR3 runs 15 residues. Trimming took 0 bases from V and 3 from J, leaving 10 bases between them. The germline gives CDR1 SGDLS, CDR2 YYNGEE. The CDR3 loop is CASSVGGAYYNEQFF. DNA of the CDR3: TGTGCCAGCAGCGTAGGCGGGGCCTACTACAATGAGCAGTTCTTC.

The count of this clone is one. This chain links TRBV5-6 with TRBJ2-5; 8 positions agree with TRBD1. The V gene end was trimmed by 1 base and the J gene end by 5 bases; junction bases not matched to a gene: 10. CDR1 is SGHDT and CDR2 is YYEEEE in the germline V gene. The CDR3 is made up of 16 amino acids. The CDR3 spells CASSLLAAGGVETQYF. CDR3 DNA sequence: TGTGCCAGCAGCTTGTTGGCGGCAGGGGGCGTGGAGACCCAGTACTTC.

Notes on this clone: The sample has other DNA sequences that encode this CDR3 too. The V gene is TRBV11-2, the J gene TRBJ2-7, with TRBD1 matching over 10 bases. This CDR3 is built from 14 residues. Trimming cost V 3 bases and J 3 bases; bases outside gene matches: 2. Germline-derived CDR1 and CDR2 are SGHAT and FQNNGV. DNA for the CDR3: TGTGCCAGCAGCTTTGGACAGGGGGGCTACGAGCAGTACTTC. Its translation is CASSFGQGGYEQYF.

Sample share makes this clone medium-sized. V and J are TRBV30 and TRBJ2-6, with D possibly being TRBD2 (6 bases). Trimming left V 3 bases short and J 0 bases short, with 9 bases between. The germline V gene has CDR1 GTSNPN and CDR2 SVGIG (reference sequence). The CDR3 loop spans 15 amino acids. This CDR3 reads CAWSGGISGANVLTF. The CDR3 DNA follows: TGTGCCTGGAGCGGCGGGATCTCTGGGGCCAACGTCCTGACTTTC.

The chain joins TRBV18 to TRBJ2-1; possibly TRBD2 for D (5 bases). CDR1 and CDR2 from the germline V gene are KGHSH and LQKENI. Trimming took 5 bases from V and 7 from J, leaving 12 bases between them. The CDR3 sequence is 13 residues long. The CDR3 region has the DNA TGTGCCAGCTCATTGAGGGCCAATAATGAGCAGTTCTTC. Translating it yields CASSLRANNEQFF.

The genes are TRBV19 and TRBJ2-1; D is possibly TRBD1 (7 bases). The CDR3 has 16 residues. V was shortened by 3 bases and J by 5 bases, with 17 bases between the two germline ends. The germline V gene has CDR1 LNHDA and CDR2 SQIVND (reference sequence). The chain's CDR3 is CASSIGRPGGNNEQFF. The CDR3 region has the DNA TGTGCCAGTAGTATTGGGAGGCCAGGGGGTAACAATGAGCAGTTCTTC. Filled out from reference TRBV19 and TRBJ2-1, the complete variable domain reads DGGITQSPKYLFRKEGQNVTLSCEQNLNHDAMYWYRQDPGQGLRLIYYSQIVNDFQKGDIAEGYSVSREKKESFPLTVTSAQKNPTAFYLCASSIGRPGGNNEQFFGPGTRLTVL.

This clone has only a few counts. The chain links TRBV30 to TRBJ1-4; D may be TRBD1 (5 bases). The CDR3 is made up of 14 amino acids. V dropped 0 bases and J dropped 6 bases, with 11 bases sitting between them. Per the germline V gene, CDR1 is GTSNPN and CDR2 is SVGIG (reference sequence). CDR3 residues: CAWSVGQGYEKLFF. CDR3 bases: TGTGCCTGGAGTGTAGGGCAGGGTTATGAAAAACTGTTTTTT.

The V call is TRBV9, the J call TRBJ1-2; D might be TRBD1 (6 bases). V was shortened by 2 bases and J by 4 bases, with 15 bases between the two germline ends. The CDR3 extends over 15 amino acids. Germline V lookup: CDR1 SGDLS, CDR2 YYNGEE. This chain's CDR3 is CASSVGEGGVYGYTF. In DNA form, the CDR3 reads TGTGCCAGCAGCGTGGGGGAGGGGGGCGTCTATGGCTACACCTTC.